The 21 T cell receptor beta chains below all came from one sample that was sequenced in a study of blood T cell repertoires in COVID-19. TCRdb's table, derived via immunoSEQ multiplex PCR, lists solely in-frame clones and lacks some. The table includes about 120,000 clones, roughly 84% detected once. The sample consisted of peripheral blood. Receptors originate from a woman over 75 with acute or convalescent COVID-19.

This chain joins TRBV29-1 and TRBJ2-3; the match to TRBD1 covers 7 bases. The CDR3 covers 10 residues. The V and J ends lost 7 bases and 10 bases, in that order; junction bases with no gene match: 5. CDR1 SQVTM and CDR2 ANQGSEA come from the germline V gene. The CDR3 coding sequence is TGCAGCGACGACAGGGTAGCGCAGTATTTT. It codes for CSDDRVAQYF.

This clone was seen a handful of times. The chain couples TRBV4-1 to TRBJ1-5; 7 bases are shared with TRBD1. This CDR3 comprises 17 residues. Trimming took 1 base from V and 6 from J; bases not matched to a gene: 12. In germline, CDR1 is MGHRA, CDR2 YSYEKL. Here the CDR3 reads CASSQVETGKFGQPQHF. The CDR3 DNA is TGCGCCAGCAGCCAAGTGGAGACAGGGAAGTTCGGTCAGCCCCAGCATTTT.

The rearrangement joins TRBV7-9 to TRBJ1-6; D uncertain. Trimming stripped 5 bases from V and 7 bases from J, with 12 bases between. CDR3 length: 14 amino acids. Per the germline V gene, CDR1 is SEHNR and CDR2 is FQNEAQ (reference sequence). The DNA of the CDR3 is TGTGCCAGCAGCGCCTTAGGAGCCAATTCACCCCTCCACTTT. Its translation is CASSALGANSPLHF.

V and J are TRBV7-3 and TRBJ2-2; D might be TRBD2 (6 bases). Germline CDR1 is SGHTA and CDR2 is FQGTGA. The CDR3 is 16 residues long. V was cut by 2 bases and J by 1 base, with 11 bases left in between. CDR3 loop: CASSLFAGLNTGELFF. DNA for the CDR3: TGTGCCAGCAGCTTATTTGCGGGATTGAACACCGGGGAGCTGTTTTTT.

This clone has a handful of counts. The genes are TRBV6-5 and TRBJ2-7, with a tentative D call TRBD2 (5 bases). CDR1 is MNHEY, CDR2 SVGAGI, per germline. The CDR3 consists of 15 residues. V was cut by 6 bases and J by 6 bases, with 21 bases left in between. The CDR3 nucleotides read TGTGCCAGCAGCACCGTTCTAGGGATTGAGGGCGAGCAGTACTTC. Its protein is CASSTVLGIEGEQYF.

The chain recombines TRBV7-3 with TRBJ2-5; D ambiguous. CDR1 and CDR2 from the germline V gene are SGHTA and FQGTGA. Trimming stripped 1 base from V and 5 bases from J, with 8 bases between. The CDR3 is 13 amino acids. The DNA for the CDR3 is TGTGCCAGCAGCTTAAATAGTTTGGAGACCCAGTACTTC. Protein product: CASSLNSLETQYF.

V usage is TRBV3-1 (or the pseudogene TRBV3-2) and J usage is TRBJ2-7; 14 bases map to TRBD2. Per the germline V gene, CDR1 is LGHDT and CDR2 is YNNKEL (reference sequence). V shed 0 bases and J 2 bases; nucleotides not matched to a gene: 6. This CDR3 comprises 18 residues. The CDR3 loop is CASSQEGTSGSATYEQYF. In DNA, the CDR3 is TGTGCCAGCAGCCAAGAGGGGACTAGCGGGAGTGCGACCTACGAGCAGTACTTC.

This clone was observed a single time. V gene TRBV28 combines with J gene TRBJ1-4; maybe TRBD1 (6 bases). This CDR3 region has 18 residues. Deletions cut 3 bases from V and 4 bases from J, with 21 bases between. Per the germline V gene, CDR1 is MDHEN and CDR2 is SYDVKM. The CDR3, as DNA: TGTGCCAGCAGTTTGATTATGGGGGGCGCGGGAGATAATGAAAAACTGTTTTTT. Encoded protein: CASSLIMGGAGDNEKLFF.

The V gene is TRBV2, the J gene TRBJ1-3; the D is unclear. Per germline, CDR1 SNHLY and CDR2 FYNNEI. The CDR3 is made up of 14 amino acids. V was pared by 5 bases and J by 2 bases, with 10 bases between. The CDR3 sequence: CASSFGETGNTIYF. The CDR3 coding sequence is TGTGCCAGCAGTTTCGGGGAAACTGGAAACACCATATATTTT.

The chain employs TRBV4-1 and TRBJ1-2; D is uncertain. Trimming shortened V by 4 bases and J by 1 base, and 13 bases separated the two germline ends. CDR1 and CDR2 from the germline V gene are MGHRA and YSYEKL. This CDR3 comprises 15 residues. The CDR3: CASSLTGRVNYGYTF. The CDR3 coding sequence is TGCGCCAGCAGCCTCACCGGGCGGGTTAACTATGGCTACACCTTC.

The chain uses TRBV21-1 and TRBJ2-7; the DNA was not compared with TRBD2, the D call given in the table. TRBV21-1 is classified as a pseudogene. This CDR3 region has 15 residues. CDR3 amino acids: CASSKSLAGGYEQYF. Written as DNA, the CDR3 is TGTGCCAGCAGCAAAAGTCTTGCGGGGGGTTACGAGCAGTACTTC.

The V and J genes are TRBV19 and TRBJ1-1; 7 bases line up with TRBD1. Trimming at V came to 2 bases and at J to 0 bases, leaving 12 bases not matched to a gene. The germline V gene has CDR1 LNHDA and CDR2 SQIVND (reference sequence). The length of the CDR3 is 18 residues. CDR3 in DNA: TGTGCCAGTAGTATACCAACAGGGGCCTCGGGAATGAACACTGAAGCTTTCTTT. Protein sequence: CASSIPTGASGMNTEAFF.

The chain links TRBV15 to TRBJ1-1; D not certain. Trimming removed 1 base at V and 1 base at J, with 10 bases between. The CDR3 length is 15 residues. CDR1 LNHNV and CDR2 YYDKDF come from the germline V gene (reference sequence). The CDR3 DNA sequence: TGTGCCACCAGCAGAGCTCTTCCGGGGAACACTGAAGCTTTCTTT. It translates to CATSRALPGNTEAFF.

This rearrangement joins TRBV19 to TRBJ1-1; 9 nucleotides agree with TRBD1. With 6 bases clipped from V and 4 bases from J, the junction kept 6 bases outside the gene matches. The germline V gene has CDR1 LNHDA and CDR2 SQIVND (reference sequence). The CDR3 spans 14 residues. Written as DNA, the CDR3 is TGTGCCAGTAGACCGACAGGGGGAGGCACTGAAGCTTTCTTT. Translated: CASRPTGGGTEAFF.

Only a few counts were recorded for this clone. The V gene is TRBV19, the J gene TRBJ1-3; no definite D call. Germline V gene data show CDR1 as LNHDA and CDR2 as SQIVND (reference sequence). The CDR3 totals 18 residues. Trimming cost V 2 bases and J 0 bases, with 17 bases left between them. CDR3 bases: TGTGCCAGTAGTATATCGGTGAGCTCCCCCGGCTCTGGAAACACCATATATTTT. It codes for CASSISVSSPGSGNTIYF.

The CDR3 here is CASSIHRGTYEQYF. The DNA for the CDR3 is TGTGCCAGTAGTATCCATAGAGGTACCTACGAGCAGTACTTC. V and J are TRBV19 and TRBJ2-7; D unresolved. The CDR3 runs 14 residues. The germline CDR1 and CDR2 sequences are LNHDA and SQIVND (reference sequence). Trimming stripped 3 bases from V and 2 bases from J, with 11 bases between.

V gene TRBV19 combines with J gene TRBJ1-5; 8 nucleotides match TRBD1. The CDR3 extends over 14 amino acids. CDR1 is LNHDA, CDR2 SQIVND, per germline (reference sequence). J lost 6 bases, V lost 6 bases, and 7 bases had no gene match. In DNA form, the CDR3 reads TGTGCCAGTAGGAGGGACAGGATTTCTCAGCCCCAGCATTTT. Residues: CASRRDRISQPQHF.

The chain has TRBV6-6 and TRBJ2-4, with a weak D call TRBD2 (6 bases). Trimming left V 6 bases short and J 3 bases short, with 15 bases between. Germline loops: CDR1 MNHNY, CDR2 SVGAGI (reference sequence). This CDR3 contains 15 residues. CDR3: CASSYSGGDKNIQYF. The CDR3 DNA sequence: TGTGCCAGCAGCTATAGCGGAGGGGACAAAAACATTCAGTACTTC.

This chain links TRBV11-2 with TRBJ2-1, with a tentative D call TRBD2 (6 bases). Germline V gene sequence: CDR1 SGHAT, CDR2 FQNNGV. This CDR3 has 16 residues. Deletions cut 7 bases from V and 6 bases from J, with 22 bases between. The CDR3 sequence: CASNYGGSRGGNEQFF. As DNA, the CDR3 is TGTGCCAGCAACTACGGGGGATCGCGGGGTGGCAATGAGCAGTTCTTC.

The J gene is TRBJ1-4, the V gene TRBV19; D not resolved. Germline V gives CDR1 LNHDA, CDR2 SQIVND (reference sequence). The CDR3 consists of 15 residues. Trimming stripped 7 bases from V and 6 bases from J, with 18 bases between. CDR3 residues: CASTSGLTSYEKLFF. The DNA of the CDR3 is TGTGCCAGTACCTCCGGACTGACGAGTTATGAAAAACTGTTTTTT.

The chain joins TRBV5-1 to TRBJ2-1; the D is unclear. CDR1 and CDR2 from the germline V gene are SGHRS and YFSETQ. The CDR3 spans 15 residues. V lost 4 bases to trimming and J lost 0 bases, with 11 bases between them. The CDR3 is CASSVVRSSYNEQFF. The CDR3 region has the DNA TGCGCCAGCAGCGTGGTGCGGAGCTCCTACAATGAGCAGTTCTTC. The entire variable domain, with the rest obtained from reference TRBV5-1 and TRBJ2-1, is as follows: KAGVTQTPRYLIKTRGQQVTLSCSPISGHRSVSWYQQTPGQGLQFLFEYFSETQRNKGNFPGRFSGRQFSNSRSEMNVSTLELGDSALYLCASSVVRSSYNEQFFGPGTRLTVL.